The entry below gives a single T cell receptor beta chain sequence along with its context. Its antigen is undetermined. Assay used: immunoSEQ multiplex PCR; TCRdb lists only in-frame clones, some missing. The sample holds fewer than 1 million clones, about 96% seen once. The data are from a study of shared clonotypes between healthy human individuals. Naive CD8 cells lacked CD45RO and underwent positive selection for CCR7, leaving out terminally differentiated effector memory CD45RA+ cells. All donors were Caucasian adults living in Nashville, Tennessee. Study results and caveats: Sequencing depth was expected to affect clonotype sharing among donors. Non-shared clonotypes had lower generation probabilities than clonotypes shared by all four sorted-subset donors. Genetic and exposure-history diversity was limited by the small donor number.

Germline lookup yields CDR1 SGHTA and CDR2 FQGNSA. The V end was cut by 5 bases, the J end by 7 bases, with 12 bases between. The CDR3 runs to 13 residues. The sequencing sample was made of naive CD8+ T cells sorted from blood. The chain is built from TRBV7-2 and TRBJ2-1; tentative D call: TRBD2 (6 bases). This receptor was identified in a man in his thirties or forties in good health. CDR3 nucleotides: TGTGCCAGCAGCGCCGGGGGTGTGAATGAGCAGTTCTTC. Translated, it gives CASSAGGVNEQFF.